This T cell receptor beta chain was obtained from a study of blood T cell repertoires in COVID-19. Across the study: The cDNA or gDNA used as material had been derived from T cells, B-cell-depleted T cells, or PBMCs.

Germline V gene lookup returns CDR1 LGHDT and CDR2 YNNKEL (reference sequence). This CDR3 region has 14 residues. Unmatched junction bases numbered 3, after V lost 1 base and J lost 6 bases. Only in-frame clones appear in the TCRdb table, and some are missing; sequencing was by immunoSEQ multiplex PCR. The sample records about 230,000 clones, about 90% being singletons. Sequencing used peripheral blood. The rearrangement links TRBV3-1 (or the pseudogene TRBV3-2) to TRBJ2-1, with 7 bases fitting TRBD2. The receptor's source is a woman under 30 who had recovered from COVID-19. CDR3 residues: CASSQGWGGNEQFF. Here the CDR3 DNA reads TGTGCCAGCAGCCAAGGCTGGGGGGGCAATGAGCAGTTCTTC.